This is a list of T cell receptor beta chains from one sample in a study of glioma-infiltrating T cells. TCRdb reprocessed the multiplex PCR reads with MiXCR, giving one entry per CDR3 protein. In the table there are roughly 120,000 distinct CDR3 sequences, 20% to 30% of which are singletons. The sample consisted of glioma tissue, nonneoplastic brain tissue, or PBMCs (not recorded which). The receptors derive from a human donor with low-grade glioma or glioblastoma, undergoing nonglioma brain surgery, or in good health (not recorded which). Each CDR3 is given with its conserved first and last residue. D genes are given only for firm matches. The size field is filled for only some rows; it gives once, few, many or a size class.

J gene,V gene,clone size,D gene,CDR3 DNA,CDR3 protein
TRBJ2-1,TRBV19,many,.,TGTGCCACTGCCGGGGTGAAGAGCTCCTACAATGAGCAGTTCTTC,CATAGVKSSYNEQFF
TRBJ1-5,TRBV7-2,many,.,TGTGCCAGCAAGGAGGGGTCGAATAGCAATCAGCCCCAGCATTTT,CASKEGSNSNQPQHF
TRBJ1-5,TRBV7-9,.,.,TGTGCCAGCAGGGGGATAGGTAGGCAGCCCCAGCATTTT,CASRGIGRQPQHF
TRBJ2-3,TRBV4-2,few,.,TGTGCCAGCAGCCAAGCGGAGGCTTTTAGAAACCGCGGAGATACGCAGTATTTT,CASSQAEAFRNRGDTQYF
TRBJ1-2,TRBV20-1,many,.,TGCAGTGCTAGTAGTACAGTCTATGGCTACACCTTC,CSASSTVYGYTF
TRBJ1-6,TRBV5-1,many,.,TGCGCCAGCAGCACCGAGGGAAATTCACCCCTCCACTTT,CASSTEGNSPLHF
TRBJ1-1,TRBV7-9,many,TRBD1,TGTGCCAGCAGCGGGACAGGGGAGATGACTGAAGCTTTCTTT,CASSGTGEMTEAFF
TRBJ1-1,TRBV9,many,.,TGTGCCAGCAGCCCCTCCTCCTTGAACACTGAAGCTTTCTTT,CASSPSSLNTEAFF
TRBJ2-3,TRBV5-1,many,TRBD2,TGCGCCAGCAGCTTGGGGCTAGCGGGGTACACAGATACGCAGTATTTT,CASSLGLAGYTDTQYF
TRBJ1-1,TRBV6-6,many,.,TGTGCCAGCAGTTACTCGACTGGGGCGAACACTGAAGCTTTCTTT,CASSYSTGANTEAFF
TRBJ1-1,TRBV7-9,many,.,TGTGCCAGCAGCTTATGGGATTTTGAAGCTTTCTTT,CASSLWDFEAFF
TRBJ2-1,TRBV3-1,few,.,TGTGCCAGCACCCCTGTGGGGAGAGGGGTCAATGAGCAGTTCTTC,CASTPVGRGVNEQFF
TRBJ2-7,TRBV2,many,.,TGTGCCAGCTCAGTACTTACCTACGAGCAGTACTTC,CASSVLTYEQYF
TRBJ1-1,TRBV7-9,.,.,TGTGCCAGCGGCTTTGGGAAAAGAATTGAAGCTTTCTTT,CASGFGKRIEAFF
TRBJ2-3,TRBV5-1,few,.,TGCGCCAGCACTCCGGGCGCTTTTAGCACAGATACGCAGTATTTT,CASTPGAFSTDTQYF
TRBJ1-2,TRBV27,many,.,TGTGCCAGCAGTTTGCGAGGGAATGGCTACACCTTC,CASSLRGNGYTF
TRBJ2-3,TRBV20-1,many,.,TGCAGTGCTAGAAAGCCCGCCGGAAACACAGATACGCAGTATTTT,CSARKPAGNTDTQYF
TRBJ2-2,TRBV5-1,few,.,TGCGCCAGCAGCTTGAGAACAGCCGACGGGGAGCTGTTTTTT,CASSLRTADGELFF
TRBJ1-3,TRBV4-3,many,.,TGCGCCAGCAGCCGAGACGGTGCAAGCTCTGGAAACACCATATATTTT,CASSRDGASSGNTIYF
TRBJ1-6,TRBV20-1,many,.,TGCAGTGCTAGGAAGCAGGAAAATTCACCCCTCCACTTT,CSARKQENSPLHF
TRBJ2-2,TRBV20-1,many,.,TGCAGTGCGCCGCGACAGGAAAACACCGGGGAGCTGTTTTTT,CSAPRQENTGELFF
TRBJ1-2,TRBV7-9,few,.,TGTGCCAGCAGCTTAGCCGACTCGGTCGGCTACACCTTC,CASSLADSVGYTF
TRBJ1-5,TRBV4-1,.,.,TGCGCCAGCAGCCAAGGAGCGGACCGTCCCAGTCAGCCCCAGCATTTT,CASSQGADRPSQPQHF
TRBJ2-2,TRBV30,.,.,TGTGCCTGCCTTGAACAGCCTAACACCGGGGAGCTGTTTTTT,CACLEQPNTGELFF
TRBJ2-5,TRBV6-2/TRBV6-3,many,TRBD1,TGTGCCAGCAGTAATCGGGACAGCTACCAAGAGACCCAGTACTTC,CASSNRDSYQETQYF
TRBJ1-3,TRBV20-1,many,.,TGCAGTGCGGAAGGAAGCTCTGGAAACACCATATATTTT,CSAEGSSGNTIYF
TRBJ2-1,TRBV20-1,many,TRBD2,TGCAGTGCTAGTGATCTAGCGGGGACATACAATGAGCAGTTCTTC,CSASDLAGTYNEQFF
TRBJ2-3,TRBV4-1,.,.,TGCGCCAGCAGCCAACGGGGGCCCCAAAGCACAGATACGCAGTATTTT,CASSQRGPQSTDTQYF
TRBJ2-5,TRBV19,few,TRBD2,TGTGCCAGTAGTTTGCCGGGACTAGTTCAGTACTTC,CASSLPGLVQYF
TRBJ1-1,TRBV27,many,.,TGTGCCAGCAGTTTATTGTGGAACACTGAAGCTTTCTTT,CASSLLWNTEAFF
TRBJ1-1,TRBV2,many,.,TGTGCCAGCAGTACAGAATCGAACACTGAAGCTTTCTTT,CASSTESNTEAFF
TRBJ1-1,TRBV19,.,.,TGTGCCAGTAGTGTTGTTGAGGCGAACACTGAAGCTTTCTTT,CASSVVEANTEAFF
TRBJ1-6,TRBV20-1,.,.,TGCAGTGTTGGAGGGACCAATTCACCCATCCACTTT,CSVGGTNSPIHF
TRBJ2-1,TRBV24-1,many,TRBD2,TGTGCCACCAGTGACCCTAGTTCGTCCACTAGCGGGGGTTACAATGAGCAGTTCTTC,CATSDPSSSTSGGYNEQFF
TRBJ2-1,TRBV30,many,.,TGTGCCTGGAGCATTAGCTCCTACAATGAGCAGTTCTTC,CAWSISSYNEQFF
TRBJ1-1,TRBV11-3,many,.,TGTGCCAGCAGATTGGACTATATTAAAGGTGAAGCTTTCTTT,CASRLDYIKGEAFF
TRBJ2-5,TRBV24-1,.,.,TGTGCCACCAGTGATTTCGGGGGCCTCAGAGGAGGGCAAGAGACCCAGTACTTC,CATSDFGGLRGGQETQYF
TRBJ1-6,TRBV7-9,many,.,TGTGCCAGCAGCTTAAGTCAGAGGTCTCCACCCCTCCACTTT,CASSLSQRSPPLHF
TRBJ1-6,TRBV20-1,once,.,TGCAGTGCTAGAACTGCCCACGGGACGGCTAATTCACCCCTCCACTTT,CSARTAHGTANSPLHF
TRBJ1-2,TRBV28,few,TRBD1,TGTACCAGCATACAGGGGGCTGGCTACACCTTC,CTSIQGAGYTF
TRBJ1-5,TRBV27,many,.,TGTGCCAGCAGTTTATTATCTGGAGGGCGAGGGAATCAGCCCCAGCATTTT,CASSLLSGGRGNQPQHF
TRBJ1-3,TRBV19,once,.,TGTGCCAGTGTCCGGGGCTCCTCTGGAAACACCATATATTTT,CASVRGSSGNTIYF